These T cell receptor beta chains were read from a single sample in a study of response to subunit inactivated influenza vaccine. TCRdb re-derived calls from the RT-PCR reads in MiXCR, one entry per CDR3 protein. The table lists about 540,000 distinct CDR3 sequences, around 21% of them singletons. This sample was also put to use in a study of T cells expressing NK-cell markers.

Here the sequenced sample was CD4+ T cells sorted from PBMCs, taken approximately 12 days after vaccination. These receptors were obtained from a man aged 50-60 years who received an inactivated influenza vaccine. Both conserved end residues are part of each CDR3. Each record gives: clone size, D gene, J gene, V gene, CDR3 protein, CDR3 DNA. D genes are given only for firm matches. Where a row states a size, it is once, few, many or the class of an expanded clone; other rows omit it.

clone_size: few; d_call: -; j_call: TRBJ2-5; v_call: TRBV5-1; cdr3_aa: CASSLDRTVKTQYF; cdr3_nt: TGCGCCAGCAGCTTGGATCGGACAGTAAAGACCCAGTACTTC
clone_size: -; d_call: -; j_call: TRBJ1-3; v_call: TRBV4-2; cdr3_aa: CASSQVGSGNTIYF; cdr3_nt: TGTGCCAGCAGCCAAGTAGGTTCTGGAAACACCATATATTTT
clone_size: many; d_call: -; j_call: TRBJ1-1; v_call: TRBV5-1; cdr3_aa: CASSLRQGGVENTEAFF; cdr3_nt: TGCGCCAGCAGCTTGCGCCAGGGTGGGGTGGAGAACACTGAAGCTTTCTTT
clone_size: once; d_call: TRBD2; j_call: TRBJ2-2; v_call: TRBV6-2/TRBV6-3; cdr3_aa: CASKGSGGASQTIGELFF; cdr3_nt: TGTGCCAGCAAAGGTAGCGGGGGGGCCTCTCAGACCATCGGGGAGCTGTTTTTT
clone_size: few; d_call: -; j_call: TRBJ2-2; v_call: TRBV10-3; cdr3_aa: CAISLGSGELFF; cdr3_nt: TGTGCCATCAGCCTAGGCTCTGGGGAGCTGTTTTTT
clone_size: -; d_call: -; j_call: TRBJ2-1; v_call: TRBV7-2; cdr3_aa: CASSLGIRDHQFF; cdr3_nt: TGTGCCAGCAGCTTAGGGATCCGGGACCACCAGTTCTTC
clone_size: few; d_call: TRBD1; j_call: TRBJ1-1; v_call: TRBV6-1; cdr3_aa: CASRLTGATEAFF; cdr3_nt: TGTGCCAGCCGCTTGACAGGGGCCACTGAAGCTTTCTTT
clone_size: few; d_call: TRBD2; j_call: TRBJ2-1; v_call: TRBV3-1; cdr3_aa: CASSQDRIAGRNEQFF; cdr3_nt: TGTGCCAGCAGCCAAGATAGGATAGCGGGACGTAATGAGCAGTTCTTC
clone_size: -; d_call: TRBD2; j_call: TRBJ2-1; v_call: TRBV11-2; cdr3_aa: CASRTPRGGQAYNEQFF; cdr3_nt: TGTGCCAGCAGAACCCCGCGGGGGGGCCAGGCCTACAATGAGCAGTTCTTC
clone_size: few; d_call: -; j_call: TRBJ2-2; v_call: TRBV12-3/TRBV12-4; cdr3_aa: CASTLGGRPGELFF; cdr3_nt: TGTGCCAGCACCCTGGGGGGCCGACCCGGGGAGCTGTTTTTT
clone_size: few; d_call: -; j_call: TRBJ1-5; v_call: TRBV4-3; cdr3_aa: CASSQSAGTSSNQPQHF; cdr3_nt: TGCGCCAGCAGCCAATCGGCTGGGACGTCTAGCAATCAGCCCCAGCATTTT
clone_size: many; d_call: -; j_call: TRBJ2-3; v_call: TRBV7-2; cdr3_aa: CASSLSGADTQYF; cdr3_nt: TGTGCCAGCAGCTTGTCGGGGGCAGATACGCAGTATTTT
clone_size: few; d_call: -; j_call: TRBJ1-1; v_call: TRBV12-3/TRBV12-4; cdr3_aa: CASSLGGDSSEAFF; cdr3_nt: TGTGCCAGCAGTTTGGGGGGGGATTCATCTGAAGCTTTCTTT
clone_size: -; d_call: -; j_call: TRBJ2-2; v_call: TRBV11-2; cdr3_aa: CASSLQANTGELFF; cdr3_nt: TGTGCCAGCAGCCTCCAAGCGAACACCGGGGAGCTGTTTTTT
clone_size: few; d_call: -; j_call: TRBJ2-2; v_call: TRBV7-2; cdr3_aa: CASSHNTQTGELFF; cdr3_nt: TGTGCCAGCAGCCATAACACCCAGACCGGGGAGCTGTTTTTT
clone_size: few; d_call: -; j_call: TRBJ1-3; v_call: TRBV7-8; cdr3_aa: CASSPQGGSGNTIYF; cdr3_nt: TGTGCCAGCAGCCCTCAAGGGGGCTCTGGAAACACCATATATTTT
clone_size: few; d_call: -; j_call: TRBJ2-5; v_call: TRBV7-2; cdr3_aa: CASKLGETQYF; cdr3_nt: TGTGCCAGTAAACTAGGGGAGACCCAGTACTTC
clone_size: few; d_call: -; j_call: TRBJ2-1; v_call: TRBV9; cdr3_aa: CASSVDASLYNEQFF; cdr3_nt: TGTGCCAGCAGCGTAGATGCTAGCCTCTACAATGAGCAGTTCTTC
clone_size: -; d_call: -; j_call: TRBJ2-1; v_call: TRBV4-3; cdr3_aa: CASSQEYRSSYNEQFF; cdr3_nt: TGCGCCAGCAGCCAAGAGTACAGGAGCTCCTACAATGAGCAGTTCTTC
clone_size: many; d_call: -; j_call: TRBJ1-1; v_call: TRBV4-1; cdr3_aa: CASSPSPWVTEAFF; cdr3_nt: TGCGCCAGCAGCCCCTCGCCGTGGGTCACTGAAGCTTTCTTT
clone_size: -; d_call: -; j_call: TRBJ2-1; v_call: TRBV4-3; cdr3_aa: CASSQRDRTYNEQFF; cdr3_nt: TGCGCCAGCAGCCAAAGGGACCGAACCTACAATGAGCAGTTCTTC
clone_size: -; d_call: -; j_call: TRBJ2-7; v_call: TRBV20-1; cdr3_aa: CSASHGDEQYF; cdr3_nt: TGCAGTGCTAGTCACGGCGACGAGCAGTACTTC
clone_size: -; d_call: -; j_call: TRBJ2-5; v_call: TRBV28; cdr3_aa: CASSLPSGTGETQYF; cdr3_nt: TGTGCCAGCAGTTTACCTAGCGGGACAGGGGAGACCCAGTACTTC
clone_size: many; d_call: TRBD2; j_call: TRBJ2-1; v_call: TRBV20-1; cdr3_aa: CSIPPRIGRGNEQFF; cdr3_nt: TGCAGTATACCCCCCCGAATAGGGAGGGGCAATGAGCAGTTCTTC
clone_size: once; d_call: -; j_call: TRBJ2-2; v_call: TRBV20-1; cdr3_aa: CSASGSQGPGELFF; cdr3_nt: TGCAGTGCTAGCGGGTCGCAGGGGCCCGGGGAGCTGTTTTTT
clone_size: -; d_call: -; j_call: TRBJ1-2; v_call: TRBV29-1; cdr3_aa: CSVTSNYGYTF; cdr3_nt: TGCAGCGTGACCTCTAACTATGGCTACACCTTC
clone_size: -; d_call: -; j_call: TRBJ2-7; v_call: TRBV14; cdr3_aa: CASSPLLSPRVYEQYF; cdr3_nt: TGTGCCAGCAGCCCACTCCTTTCCCCGCGGGTATACGAGCAGTACTTC
clone_size: few; d_call: TRBD1; j_call: TRBJ2-1; v_call: TRBV10-2; cdr3_aa: CASSRDRGLGEQFF; cdr3_nt: TGCGCCAGCAGCCGGGACAGGGGGCTCGGTGAGCAGTTCTTC
clone_size: -; d_call: -; j_call: TRBJ1-1; v_call: TRBV5-1; cdr3_aa: CASSLQTGVNTEAFF; cdr3_nt: TGCGCCAGCAGCTTACAGACAGGCGTGAACACTGAAGCTTTCTTT
clone_size: few; d_call: TRBD1; j_call: TRBJ2-1; v_call: TRBV29-1; cdr3_aa: CSVGRGLGNEQFF; cdr3_nt: TGCAGCGTTGGAAGGGGGCTTGGCAATGAGCAGTTCTTC
clone_size: few; d_call: TRBD1; j_call: TRBJ2-5; v_call: TRBV20-1; cdr3_aa: CSATGTDHRETQYF; cdr3_nt: TGCAGTGCTACCGGGACAGATCATAGAGAGACCCAGTACTTC
clone_size: few; d_call: TRBD1; j_call: TRBJ2-1; v_call: TRBV5-1; cdr3_aa: CASSFPDRENPLYNEQFF; cdr3_nt: TGCGCCAGCAGCTTTCCCGACAGGGAAAATCCCCTCTACAATGAGCAGTTCTTC
clone_size: -; d_call: -; j_call: TRBJ2-2; v_call: TRBV6-2/TRBV6-3; cdr3_aa: CASRPQGIGELFF; cdr3_nt: TGTGCCAGCAGACCCCAGGGTATCGGGGAGCTGTTTTTT
clone_size: -; d_call: -; j_call: TRBJ1-5; v_call: TRBV28; cdr3_aa: CASRESRYGNQPQHF; cdr3_nt: TGTGCCAGCAGGGAATCACGCTACGGCAATCAGCCCCAGCATTTT
clone_size: -; d_call: -; j_call: TRBJ2-2; v_call: TRBV12-3/TRBV12-4; cdr3_aa: CASSFSSGGTGELFF; cdr3_nt: TGTGCCAGCAGTTTCAGTAGCGGAGGTACCGGGGAGCTGTTTTTT